This T cell receptor (beta chain) was captured by sequencing in a study of blood T cells in healthy people across ages. V trimming: 6 bases; J trimming: 9 bases; junction bases outside the gene matches: 10. The CDR3 sequence is 14 residues long. Germline V gives CDR1 SGHTA, CDR2 FQGNSA. This clonotype was found a few times. A sample-barcoded 5' primer and a J-beta primer mix were used in a second PCR of about 7 to 12 cycles. TCRdb used MiXCR to reprocess the 5' RACE reads, holding one entry per CDR3 protein. The sample shows 1,300,000 or so distinct CDR3 sequences, approximately 59% of them seen only once.

This TCR came from a man between 18 and 29 years old in good health. Source material: blood. The chain couples TRBV7-2 to TRBJ2-1; 8 bases align to TRBD1. The CDR3 is CASSSDRVALEQFF. The CDR3 nucleotides are TGTGCCAGCAGTTCGGACAGGGTCGCCCTTGAGCAGTTCTTC.